This TCR beta chain was retrieved from a study of pediatric ulcerative colitis. Points from the study as a whole: Rectal repertoires separated controls, mild-moderate and acute severe colitis. Repertoires came from total lymphocyte DNA, so rare subsets like regulatory T cells may be missed. Ulcerative colitis patients shared more blood-rectal clones than controls.

The CDR3 spans 15 residues. Trimming removed 5 bases from V and 5 bases from J, with 18 bases in between. Germline CDR1 and CDR2: SNHLY and FYNNEI. Rectal tissue came from one to two pinch biopsies taken at colonoscopy. As concerns this clone: Its matching antigen is unknown.

Sequencing used immunoSEQ multiplex PCR; TCRdb keeps in-frame clones, though not all of them. This table has approximately 37,000 clones, roughly 70% appearing once. This rearrangement joins TRBV2 to TRBJ2-5; weak D call: TRBD1 (6 bases). The source material was gut tissue. The source is a boy younger than 18 with severe ulcerative colitis. CDR3 sequence reads: CASSTGMRVAETQYF. DNA for the CDR3: TGTGCCAGCAGTACAGGGATGAGGGTAGCGGAGACCCAGTACTTC.